One and the same sample provided the 5 T cell receptor beta chains below, sequenced in a study of shared clonotypes between healthy human individuals. Sequencing was performed with immunoSEQ multiplex PCR; in TCRdb, only in-frame clones are kept and a portion is missing. The sample shows millions of clones, 90% to 95% of them seen only once. The sample was naive CD4+ T cells from PBMCs. Described subset: CD45RA+ positively selected. The receptor source for this set is a man between 18 and 29 years old in good health. Some clones in this sample may be carry-over from other donors' samples.

The V call is TRBV6-6, the J call TRBJ2-7; D unclear. V was pared by 0 bases and J by 0 bases, with 9 bases between. The CDR3 consists of 15 residues. Germline CDR1 reads MNHNY; CDR2 reads SVGAGI (reference sequence). This CDR3 reads CASSYSLASSYEQYF. The CDR3 nucleotides are TGTGCCAGCAGTTACTCTTTGGCGAGCTCCTACGAGCAGTACTTC.

The chain uses TRBV18 and TRBJ1-2, with D possibly being TRBD1 (6 bases). This CDR3 comprises 14 residues. Germline CDR1 KGHSH, CDR2 LQKENI. V gave up 2 bases and J gave up 6 bases, with 13 bases separating them. CDR3 nucleotides: TGTGCCAGCTCACCAGGGACATTAACCCATGGCTACACCTTC. Its protein is CASSPGTLTHGYTF.

The chain is built from TRBV30 and TRBJ1-5, with a tentative D call TRBD1 (5 bases). The ends were cut back, 7 bases at V and 3 bases at J, with 7 bases in the middle. CDR1 and CDR2 (germline): GTSNPN, SVGIG (reference sequence). The CDR3 runs 11 residues. CDR3 region: CASGTNQPQHF. In nucleotides, the CDR3 is TGTGCCTCCGGGACCAATCAGCCCCAGCATTTT.

The count of this clone is one. In the same sample, other DNA sequences code for this CDR3. The genes are TRBV19 and TRBJ1-2; 9 bases map to TRBD1. Unmatched junction bases numbered 0, after V lost 4 bases and J lost 3 bases. Per germline, CDR1 LNHDA and CDR2 SQIVND (reference sequence). This CDR3 is 13 amino acids long. CDR3 sequence reads: CASSRTGDYGYTF. CDR3 in DNA: TGTGCCAGTAGTAGGACAGGGGACTATGGCTACACCTTC.

The chain has TRBV28 and TRBJ1-2; D remains ambiguous. The germline gives CDR1 MDHEN, CDR2 SYDVKM. The CDR3 runs 13 residues. V lost 5 bases and J 8 bases, leaving 15 bases between the germline ends. As DNA, the CDR3 is TGTGCCAGCAGTAAAGGGTTAAAGTTGGGCTACACCTTC. This gives the protein CASSKGLKLGYTF.